This entry lists 18 T cell receptor beta chains sequenced from one sample in a study of blood T cell repertoires in COVID-19. This table comes from immunoSEQ multiplex PCR, and its TCRdb copy is limited to in-frame clones, with some not included. The sample includes about 330,000 clones, 80% to 90% of them seen just once. Sequencing was performed on PBMCs or T cells enriched from blood (not recorded which). These receptors all come from a woman aged 25 to 39 who had recovered from COVID-19.

The sample holds one count of this clone. This chain connects TRBV10-3 to TRBJ2-1; TRBD2 might be the D (5 bases). There are 11 residues in the CDR3. V dropped 10 bases and J dropped 6 bases, with 10 bases sitting between them. The germline gives CDR1 ENHRY, CDR2 SYGVKD. The CDR3 nucleotides are TGTGCCACCCGCGGGCCCAATGAGCAGTTCTTC. Translated, it gives CATRGPNEQFF.

The V and J genes are TRBV27 and TRBJ1-1, with D possibly matching TRBD1 (6 bases). The CDR3 runs 15 residues. The germline V gene has CDR1 MNHEY and CDR2 SMNVEV (reference sequence). The V end lost 5 bases, the J end lost 11 bases, and 24 bases lay between the germline ends. CDR3 DNA sequence: TGTGCCAGCAGTAACAGACGGGGGGCCTCATTCGAGGCTTTCTTT. Its protein is CASSNRRGASFEAFF.

The V and J genes are TRBV10-1 and TRBJ1-1; 7 bases line up with TRBD1. Germline V CDR1 and CDR2: WNHNN, SYGVQD (reference sequence). V lost 1 base, J lost 1 base, and 0 bases stayed unmatched. The CDR3 length is 14 residues. Here the CDR3 DNA reads TGCGCCAGCAGTGAGTACAGGGGGAACACTGAAGCTTTCTTT. Translation: CASSEYRGNTEAFF.

CDR3 loop: CASSMRGDTDTQYF. The CDR3 bases are TGCGCCAGCAGTATGCGGGGGGACACAGATACGCAGTATTTT. The chain carries TRBV5-1 and TRBJ2-3; 8 nucleotides agree with TRBD2. The trim removed 5 bases at V and 2 bases at J, leaving 4 bases unmatched. CDR3 size: 14 residues. Germline CDR1 and CDR2: SGHRS and YFSETQ.

The chain has TRBV29-1 and TRBJ1-1; possible D gene TRBD1, 6 bases. Germline CDR1 and CDR2: SQVTM and ANQGSEA. V was trimmed by 4 bases and J by 4 bases, leaving 13 bases between them. The CDR3 loop spans 13 amino acids. Here the CDR3 DNA reads TGCAGCGTTGTCACAGGGCTGATCACTGAAGCTTTCTTT. Translating gives CSVVTGLITEAFF.

This clone appeared a single time. This rearrangement joins TRBV6-2 or TRBV6-3 to TRBJ2-3; 7 nucleotides agree with TRBD1. The CDR3 covers 13 residues. Per germline, CDR1 MNHEY and CDR2 SVGEGT. V dropped 5 bases and J dropped 8; count of bases not matched to a gene: 7. CDR3 residues: CASSLGAGGTQYF. The DNA for the CDR3 is TGTGCCAGCAGTCTGGGGGCAGGGGGTACGCAGTATTTT.

This chain joins TRBV7-7 and TRBJ2-3; a weak D match, TRBD2 (7 bases). Germline V lookup: CDR1 SSHAT, CDR2 FNYEAQ (reference sequence). There are 15 residues in the CDR3. Trimming shortened V by 0 bases and J by 6 bases, and 13 bases separated the two germline ends. CDR3 sequence: CASSLAGGLGDTQYF. The CDR3 region has the DNA TGTGCCAGCAGCTTAGCGGGGGGGCTGGGGGATACGCAGTATTTT.

The V and J genes are TRBV7-9 and TRBJ2-1, with 11 bases matching TRBD2. The J segment lost 5 bases and the V segment lost 4 bases, leaving 4 bases of the junction unmatched. The CDR3 has 15 residues. The germline V gene has CDR1 SEHNR and CDR2 FQNEAQ (reference sequence). CDR3 amino acids: CASSSRLAGNNEQFF. In DNA, the CDR3 is TGTGCCAGCAGCTCGAGACTAGCGGGGAACAATGAGCAGTTCTTC.

This clone was detected once. This chain connects TRBV28 to TRBJ2-2; 7 bases map to TRBD1. Germline CDR1 is MDHEN and CDR2 is SYDVKM. The CDR3 extends over 15 amino acids. V shed 4 bases and J 6 bases; nucleotides not matched to a gene: 8. CDR3 DNA sequence: TGTGCCAGCAGTTCTCCCGGGACAGCCCCCGGGGAGCTGTTTTTT. Translation gives CASSSPGTAPGELFF. The full variable domain, in which reference TRBV28 and TRBJ2-2 provide the parts outside the CDR3, is DVKVTQSSRYLVKRTGEKVFLECVQDMDHENMFWYRQDPGLGLRLIYFSYDVKMKEKGDIPEGYSVSREKKERFSLILESASTNQTSMYLCASSSPGTAPGELFFGEGSRLTVL.

The rearrangement links TRBV7-2 to TRBJ2-2; 8 bases match TRBD1. CDR3 size: 15 residues. The germline gives CDR1 SGHTA, CDR2 FQGNSA. Unmatched junction bases numbered 4, after V lost 5 bases and J lost 2 bases. In DNA form, the CDR3 reads TGTGCCAGCAGCCGGGGACAGGCCAACACCGGGGAGCTGTTTTTT. Protein product: CASSRGQANTGELFF.

V usage is TRBV3-1 (or the pseudogene TRBV3-2) and J usage is TRBJ2-5, with 16 bases lining up with TRBD2. The V gene end was trimmed by 4 bases and the J gene end by 1 base; junction bases not matched to a gene: 6. The germline V gene encodes CDR1 LGHDT and CDR2 YNNKEL (reference sequence). The CDR3 runs to 18 residues. In DNA form, the CDR3 reads TGTGCCAGCAGCCGATGGGGACTAGCGGGGGGGGTCCAAGAGACCCAGTACTTC. Translating it yields CASSRWGLAGGVQETQYF.

The gene calls are TRBV3-1 (or the pseudogene TRBV3-2) and TRBJ1-6, with D hard to call. Trimming shortened V by 1 base and J by 5 bases, and 9 bases separated the two germline ends. The CDR3 totals 15 residues. In germline, CDR1 is LGHDT, CDR2 YNNKEL (reference sequence). The CDR3 DNA sequence: TGTGCCAGCAGCCAAGCACAGACGAATAATTCACCCCTCCACTTT. It encodes CASSQAQTNNSPLHF.

The CDR3 DNA is TGTGCCAGCAGCGAACGGACAGGGATTCAGCCCCAGCATTTT. This encodes CASSERTGIQPQHF. The chain links TRBV2 to TRBJ1-5, with 8 bases lining up with TRBD1. Germline V CDR1 and CDR2: SNHLY, FYNNEI. Trimming removed 6 bases from V and 6 bases from J; junction bases left unmatched: 7. The length of the CDR3 is 14 residues. Supplemented by reference TRBV2 and TRBJ1-5, the full variable domain reads EPEVTQTPSHQVTQMGQEVILRCVPISNHLYFYWYRQILGQKVEFLVSFYNNEISEKSEIFDDQFSVERPDGSNFTLKIRSTKLEDSAMYFCASSERTGIQPQHFGDGTRLSIL.

The rearrangement joins TRBV3-1 (or the pseudogene TRBV3-2) to TRBJ2-1, with a tentative D call TRBD1 (6 bases). Germline V gene lookup returns CDR1 LGHDT and CDR2 YNNKEL (reference sequence). The CDR3 totals 13 residues. Trimming removed 2 bases at V and 11 bases at J, with 13 bases between. DNA for the CDR3: TGTGCCAGCAGCCAAAACAGGGATAGCCAGCAGTTCTTC. Amino acid sequence: CASSQNRDSQQFF.

The chain carries TRBV5-5 and TRBJ1-5; 8 nucleotides match TRBD1. This CDR3 has 16 amino acids. In germline, CDR1 is SGHKS, CDR2 YYEKEE (reference sequence). J was trimmed by 3 bases and V by 3 bases; bases with no gene match: 8. CDR3 sequence (DNA): TGTGCCAGCAGCTCCGCGCCGACAGGGGTCAATCAGCCCCAGCATTTT. Its translation: CASSSAPTGVNQPQHF.

In its sample, this clone was seen once. The rearrangement links TRBV29-1 to TRBJ1-2; D may be TRBD1 (6 bases). CDR3 length: 12 residues. In germline, CDR1 is SQVTM, CDR2 ANQGSEA. The V end was cut by 6 bases, the J end by 3 bases, with 11 bases between. This CDR3 reads CSVETGDYGYTF. The CDR3 bases are TGCAGCGTAGAGACAGGAGACTATGGCTACACCTTC.

This chain joins TRBV6-5 and TRBJ2-7, with D perhaps matching TRBD1 (6 bases). From germline, CDR1 is MNHEY and CDR2 SVGAGI. Deletions cut 6 bases from V and 3 bases from J, with 9 bases between. CDR3 size: 12 residues. The CDR3 sequence is CASSRGFYEQYF. The CDR3 coding sequence is TGTGCCAGCAGCAGGGGATTCTACGAGCAGTACTTC.

This clone appeared a single time. V usage is TRBV10-3 and J usage is TRBJ1-2, with TRBD1 matching 7 bases. Per germline, CDR1 ENHRY and CDR2 SYGVKD. The CDR3 is made up of 14 amino acids. The trim removed 6 bases at V and 4 bases at J, leaving 8 bases unmatched. CDR3 coding DNA: TGTGCCATCAGCAACTCGTGGGACAGCTATGGCTACACCTTC. Its translation is CAISNSWDSYGYTF.